Listed below are T cell receptor beta chains from one sample, sequenced in a study of tumor and adjacent non-tumor tissue in lung cancer. One entry per CDR3 protein results from TCRdb running MiXCR on the multiplex PCR reads. The sample includes 60,000 to 85,000 distinct CDR3 sequences, around 76% of them seen just once. The sequenced sample consisted of distant non-tumor lung tissue. The receptors originated from a man in his 70s with non-small cell lung cancer. CDR3s include the opening cysteine and the closing phenylalanine or tryptophan. Each record gives: D gene, J gene, V gene, clone size, CDR3 DNA, CDR3 protein. The D gene is left open where the match is weak. Clone sizes are given selectively: once, few, many, or a class where the clone is expanded.

>.|TRBJ2-5|TRBV29-1|few
TGTATCGCCAAACCCTACCTCCAGACAGGTCAAGAGACCCAGTACTTC
CIAKPYLQTGQETQYF
>TRBD1|TRBJ2-7|TRBV5-6|.
TGTGTCAGCACCTGGGGACAGAGCTCCTACGAGTATTACTTC
CVSTWGQSSYEYYF
>.|TRBJ2-2|TRBV29-1|.
TGCAGTGTGGGGGGACCCCCCCTGGGAGGAGAGACCGGGGAGCTGTTTTTT
CSVGGPPLGGETGELFF
>.|TRBJ2-2|TRBV5-4|few
TGTGCCAGAAGCTCAAACACCGGGGAGTTGTTTTTT
CARSSNTGELFF
>TRBD2|TRBJ2-5|TRBV11-3|.
TGTGCCAACAGCTTAGGTGTGGTGAGACTAGCGGAGACCCAGTACTTC
CANSLGVVRLAETQYF
>.|TRBJ1-2|TRBV4-1|.
TGCGCCAGCAGCCAATCAGGGGTACATGGCTACAGCTTC
CASSQSGVHGYSF
>.|TRBJ2-7|TRBV6-1|.
TGTGCCAGCAGGCCAGGAGGGCGCGAGCAGTACTTC
CASRPGGREQYF
>.|TRBJ1-1|TRBV20-1|many
TGCAGTGCTCCCCAAACGGGGGCCAAAGGGAACACTGAAGCTTTCTTT
CSAPQTGAKGNTEAFF
>.|TRBJ1-5|TRBV11-2|.
TGTGCCAGCACCTTAGACGGGGGGTGGCAGCCCCAACATTTT
CASTLDGGWQPQHF
>.|TRBJ1-5|TRBV11-3|.
TGTGCCAGCACCCGTCGGGAAGTAAGCATAGATAGGCAGCATTTT
CASTRREVSIDRQHF
>.|TRBJ2-7|TRBV10-3|few
TGTGCCATCAGTGAGAGAGGGGGAGTCTACGAGCAGTACTTC
CAISERGGVYEQYF
>TRBD2|TRBJ2-7|TRBV6-5|.
TGTGCCAGCAGTTCACTGGCGTCTGGGGGGGCCTACGAGCAGTACTTC
CASSSLASGGAYEQYF
>.|TRBJ1-1|TRBV6-5|.
TGTGCCAGCAGGTTGACGGGGGATGACATTGAAGCTTTATTT
CASRLTGDDIEALF
>TRBD2|TRBJ2-7|TRBV4-1|.
TGCCCCAGCAGCCGGACACTAGCGGGGGAGGGAGACGAGCAGTATTTC
CPSSRTLAGEGDEQYF
>TRBD1|TRBJ2-5|TRBV29-1|.
TGCAGCGTTGGTACAGGGGATTTGTGGACCCAATACTTC
CSVGTGDLWTQYF
>.|TRBJ2-5|TRBV28|many
TGTGCCAGCAGTTGGGCAGAGACCCAGTACTTC
CASSWAETQYF
>.|TRBJ1-1|TRBV11-2|.
TGTGCCAGTAGCCTTACGACGGTTTACACTGAAGATTTCTTT
CASSLTTVYTEDFF
>.|TRBJ2-7|TRBV11-2|.
TGTGTCAGCATCCTAGACCAGGGGGGCAGGTACGAGCAGTACTTC
CVSILDQGGRYEQYF
>.|TRBJ1-4|TRBV12-3/TRBV12-4|.
TGCGCCAGCAGTTTCTCTCACGAGCCCGAACTGTTTTTT
CASSFSHEPELFF
>.|TRBJ1-2|TRBV3-1|few
TGTGCCAGCAGCTTTCGACAGATTGGCTACACCTTC
CASSFRQIGYTF
>.|TRBJ2-5|TRBV29-1|.
TGCAGCGCCAAGCCCTACCTCCAGACACATCAAGTGACCCAGTACTTC
CSAKPYLQTHQVTQYF
>.|TRBJ1-1|TRBV24-1|.
TGTGCCACCAGTAATTTTCGCGACAGTGGTGAAGCTTTCTTT
CATSNFRDSGEAFF
>TRBD2|TRBJ2-5|TRBV28|medium-sized
TGTGCCAGCAGCCGGAGGGTGGGAGGGGTAGAGACCCAGTACTTC
CASSRRVGGVETQYF
>.|TRBJ1-2|TRBV4-3|once
TGCGTCAGTAGTCAAGATGTGGGCGGAGGTGGCTACACCTTC
CVSSQDVGGGGYTF
>.|TRBJ2-3|TRBV18|.
TGTGCCAGCTCACCACCGACAGCCACAGATACGCAGTATTTT
CASSPPTATDTQYF
>.|TRBJ2-5|TRBV20-1|.
TGCAGTGCGAGGAGGCCAGGGGCTTCCCAAGAGACCCAGTACTTC
CSARRPGASQETQYF
>.|TRBJ1-5|TRBV28|once
TGTTCAAGCAGTTTATCGGCGGCGGCACAGCCCCAGCATTTT
CSSSLSAAAQPQHF
>TRBD1|TRBJ1-3|TRBV12-3/TRBV12-4|once
TGTGCCAGCAATCTTCCCAGGACAGGGATCGGCTCTGGAAACACCATATATTTT
CASNLPRTGIGSGNTIYF
>.|TRBJ2-3|TRBV29-1|.
TGCAACGCCGCGTACGTAGATACGCACTATTTT
CNAAYVDTHYF
>.|TRBJ1-1|TRBV11-3|many
TGTGCCAGCAGCTTAACGGAAAGACACATGAAAACTGAAGCTTTATTT
CASSLTERHMKTEALF
>.|TRBJ2-2|TRBV5-4|.
TGTGCCTGCAGCTCAGACTCTGGGGAGCTGTTTTTT
CACSSDSGELFF
>.|TRBJ2-3|TRBV7-8|.
TGTGCCAGCAGCTTCTTATTATGGGGAAGTGCAGATAGGCAGTATTTT
CASSFLLWGSADRQYF
>.|TRBJ1-1|TRBV29-1|.
TGCAGTATCGACACCTTGCAGGCAGCGAACACTGAAGCTTTCTTT
CSIDTLQAANTEAFF
>.|TRBJ2-2|TRBV7-9|.
TGTGCCAGCAGCCGAACCTCAGGGGGACTTGGGACCCGGGAGCTGTTTTTT
CASSRTSGGLGTRELFF
>.|TRBJ2-6|TRBV4-1|.
TGCACCGGCAGCCAATATATAGGTGGGGCCAACGTCCTGACTTTC
CTGSQYIGGANVLTF
>.|TRBJ1-1|TRBV29-1|.
TGCAGCGACCAAACATCTAGGGGACTTAGACGGTCATTCTTT
CSDQTSRGLRRSFF
>TRBD2|TRBJ2-5|TRBV12-3/TRBV12-4|.
TGTGCCAGCTGCGGGCTAGCGGGAGTGGTGGAGGGCCAGTACTTC
CASCGLAGVVEGQYF
>TRBD1|TRBJ1-2|TRBV6-5|.
TGTGCCAGCAGTTACTCAATTTCCGGACAGGGGGACTATGAATACACCTTC
CASSYSISGQGDYEYTF
>TRBD2|TRBJ2-7|TRBV10-2|.
TGCGCCAGCAATGATACTAGCGGGAGCTACGAACAGTACTTC
CASNDTSGSYEQYF
>.|TRBJ1-1|TRBV28|.
TGTACCAGCAGTTTCCGGGGCATGAACACTGAAGCTTTCTTT
CTSSFRGMNTEAFF
>.|TRBJ2-7|TRBV5-4|.
TGTGCCAGCAGCCTGGGACTGGGACCTACCTACGAGCAGTACTTC
CASSLGLGPTYEQYF